The rows below give T cell receptor beta chains drawn from one sample of a study of T cells in localized non-small cell lung cancer. The repertoire was sequenced with immunoSEQ multiplex PCR; TCRdb's copy has only in-frame clones and lacks some. Among around 50,000 clones listed, over 75% were seen once. The specimen was peripheral blood, collected before any cancer treatment. The receptors shown here come from a female donor over 55 with stage II squamous cell lung carcinoma. CDR3s include the opening cysteine and the closing phenylalanine or tryptophan.

V gene	J gene	CDR3 protein
TRBV6-5	TRBJ1-6	CASSDSSNSPLHF
TRBV11-2	TRBJ1-6	CASSPDINSPLHF
TRBV9	TRBJ2-1	CASSVGSTYNEQFF
TRBV27	TRBJ2-1	CASSLKGGYNEQFF
TRBV19	TRBJ1-1	CASSTQRSTEAFF
TRBV28	TRBJ1-2	CASSLPGSFNYGYTF
TRBV27	TRBJ2-7	CASSFGTGAHYEQYF
TRBV5-5	TRBJ1-5	CASSLGQGINQPQHF
TRBV7-2	TRBJ1-1	CASSLVSQVETEAFF
TRBV29-1	TRBJ1-1	CSVGGWGTEAFF
TRBV2	TRBJ2-2	CASSELAAGTGELFF
TRBV7-2	TRBJ1-5	CARPVVGNQPQHF
TRBV19	TRBJ2-6	CASIRYLPSGANVLTF
TRBV7-2	TRBJ2-1	CASSLGRNNEQFF
TRBV11-2	TRBJ2-7	CASSSPGQGVYEQYF
TRBV4-2	TRBJ2-1	CASSLWTSGGVGSEQFF
TRBV29-1	TRBJ1-6	CSVLPGYNSPLHF
TRBV18	TRBJ2-6	CASSPGLARSGANVLTF
TRBV4-1	TRBJ2-7	CASSPDPGSNPYEQYF
TRBV5-6	TRBJ2-1	CASSFYRGINSEQFF
TRBV7-8	TRBJ1-2	CASSSSRRPGYTF
TRBV29-1	TRBJ2-3	CSVWELASFSTDTQYF
TRBV5-4	TRBJ2-6	CASSLSPTGSQTF
TRBV7-2	TRBJ2-3	CASSLGGASTDTQYF
TRBV6-1	TRBJ2-5	CASSRPQGQETQYF
TRBV19	TRBJ2-6	CASSIRGGSGANVLTF
TRBV19	TRBJ2-1	CASSIGTGQVNNEQFF
TRBV7-8	TRBJ2-7	CASSLFRAEEQYF
TRBV5-6	TRBJ2-7	CASSADSRSEQYF
TRBV27	TRBJ1-5	CASSSGTGEVSNQPQHF
TRBV2	TRBJ2-1	CASLLAGDEQFF
TRBV13	TRBJ2-1	CASSGSKLAGALYNEQFF
TRBV28	TRBJ2-7	CASSSEPLEQYF
TRBV29-1	TRBJ2-7	CSVEVSGYEQYF
TRBV18	TRBJ2-3	CASSPLGQGTTDTQYF
TRBV19	TRBJ1-5	CASSSGLSSNQPQHF
TRBV5-5	TRBJ2-1	CASNPLAGFNNEQFF
TRBV9	TRBJ1-1	CASSPRDSEVSEAFF
TRBV6-6	TRBJ2-5	CASIGGRETQYF
TRBV25-1	TRBJ2-3	CASSEGRGLPDTQYF
TRBV10-3	TRBJ2-7	CAISTGRGEQYF
TRBV27	TRBJ1-1	CASSLLATGGTEAFF
TRBV28	TRBJ1-2	CASSLGTEYGYTF
TRBV25-1	TRBJ2-7	CASSGLRSSYEQYF
TRBV19	TRBJ1-6	CASRTVDRPNSPLHF